One T cell receptor (beta chain) is described in this entry. This entry belongs to a study of blood T cell repertoires in COVID-19. The V and J ends lost 6 bases and 8 bases respectively, with 13 bases between them. The CDR3 is made up of 13 amino acids. The germline V gene encodes CDR1 MNHNY and CDR2 SVGAGI (reference sequence). Sequencing used immunoSEQ multiplex PCR; TCRdb keeps in-frame clones, though not all of them. The table lists 90,000 to 120,000 clones, approximately 62% of them singletons. The V gene is TRBV6-6, the J gene TRBJ1-4, with TRBD1 as a possible D gene (5 bases). This receptor was taken from a man at least 80 years old with acute or convalescent COVID-19. The sample taken for sequencing was peripheral blood. CDR3 coding DNA: TGTGCCAGCAGCTCCGGGACTCGCGAAAAACTGTTTTTT. Protein sequence: CASSSGTREKLFF.